This entry lists 26 T cell receptor beta chains sequenced from one sample in a study of CD8+ T cells in alopecia areata. RNA, once extracted, was reverse transcribed into cDNA for use as the sequencing template. Profiling relied on immunoSEQ multiplex PCR, and the TCRdb table lists in-frame clones only, not all of them. The repertoire includes 150,000 to 200,000 clones, 50% to 60% of them detected once, and around 15% sits in the top ten. The sequenced sample was CD4+ T cells sorted from blood, obtained at week 0. The receptors derive from a human donor with alopecia areata.

The rearrangement joins TRBV29-1 to TRBJ1-2; a possible D gene is TRBD1 (6 bases). This CDR3 is 13 amino acids long. V was cut by 7 bases and J by 2 bases, with 14 bases left in between. The germline gives CDR1 SQVTM, CDR2 ANQGSEA. The CDR3 DNA is TGCAGCGGGGGGACAACGGAGAACTATGGCTACACCTTC. This encodes CSGGTTENYGYTF.

This chain joins TRBV29-1 and TRBJ2-5; unclear D gene. From germline, CDR1 is SQVTM and CDR2 ANQGSEA. There are 13 residues in the CDR3. V was cut by 4 bases and J by 5 bases, with 14 bases left in between. The CDR3 sequence: CSVGNGIPETQYF. The CDR3, as DNA: TGCAGCGTTGGGAACGGAATACCGGAGACCCAGTACTTC.

The chain has TRBV30 and TRBJ2-3; possibly TRBD2 for D (6 bases). Germline V gene sequence: CDR1 GTSNPN, CDR2 SVGIG (reference sequence). V lost 2 bases, J lost 1 base, and 10 bases lay in between. The CDR3 sequence is 14 residues long. In DNA, the CDR3 is TGTGCCTGGAGTAGGGGCGGGGGCACAGATACGCAGTATTTT. Its protein is CAWSRGGGTDTQYF.

The chain couples TRBV19 to TRBJ2-1; D is uncertain. V gave up 3 bases and J gave up 4 bases, with 1 base separating them. Germline V lookup: CDR1 LNHDA, CDR2 SQIVND (reference sequence). This CDR3 has 11 residues. The CDR3 region has the DNA TGTGCCAGTAGTATTTACAATGAGCAGTTCTTC. Its translation: CASSIYNEQFF.

Details on this clone: In the same sample, other DNA sequences code for this CDR3. The J gene is TRBJ1-5, the V gene TRBV29-1; 8 bases line up with TRBD1. V lost 4 bases, J lost 3 bases, and 2 bases stayed unmatched. This CDR3 comprises 13 residues. Per germline, CDR1 SQVTM and CDR2 ANQGSEA. The CDR3 bases are TGCAGCGTTGGGACAGGGAACAATCAGCCCCAGCATTTT. It translates to CSVGTGNNQPQHF.

The chain combines TRBV29-1 with TRBJ1-1; D remains unclear. Germline-derived CDR1 and CDR2 are SQVTM and ANQGSEA. Trimming removed 1 base at V and 6 bases at J, with 15 bases between. This CDR3 spans 14 amino acids. CDR3 in amino acids: CSVEARTGWSEAFF. The CDR3 nucleotides read TGCAGCGTTGAAGCCCGGACCGGGTGGTCTGAAGCTTTCTTT.

The chain links TRBV5-6 to TRBJ2-1, with 14 bases identical to TRBD2. The junction had 6 bases not matched to a gene; V was cut back by 4 bases and J by 9 bases. This CDR3 comprises 15 residues. Germline V gene lookup returns CDR1 SGHDT and CDR2 YYEEEE. The chain's CDR3 is CASSQTSGGAVEQFF. CDR3 DNA: TGTGCCAGCAGCCAGACTAGCGGGGGGGCCGTTGAGCAGTTCTTC.

This clone has only a few counts. This chain uses TRBV6-5 with TRBJ2-7; D is uncertain. The CDR3 consists of 14 residues. CDR1 is MNHEY and CDR2 is SVGAGI in the germline V gene. Trimming stripped 8 bases from V and 0 bases from J, with 14 bases between. CDR3 sequence reads: CASSYISSSYEQYF. The CDR3 bases are TGTGCCAGCTCATATATTTCCAGCTCCTACGAGCAGTACTTC.

This clone was observed a handful of times. The chain links TRBV7-9 to TRBJ2-7; D gene uncertain. The V end was cut by 4 bases, the J end by 1 base, with 11 bases between. The CDR3 has 14 amino acids. The germline CDR1 and CDR2 sequences are SEHNR and FQNEAQ (reference sequence). CDR3 sequence reads: CASSSGYDSYEQYF. CDR3 DNA sequence: TGTGCCAGCAGCTCAGGCTACGATTCCTACGAGCAGTACTTC.

J is TRBJ2-7 and V is TRBV5-6; D ambiguous. This CDR3 has 11 amino acids. V was clipped by 2 bases and J by 3 bases, with 3 bases between them. The germline V gene has CDR1 SGHDT and CDR2 YYEEEE. CDR3: CASSFDYEQYF. The CDR3 bases are TGTGCCAGCAGCTTCGACTACGAGCAGTACTTC.

This chain uses TRBV29-1 with TRBJ1-1, with D perhaps TRBD1 (6 bases). The CDR3 totals 15 residues. The germline gives CDR1 SQVTM, CDR2 ANQGSEA. The V end was cut by 4 bases, the J end by 1 base, with 16 bases between. The CDR3 loop reads CSVGQPRGSNTEAFF. The CDR3 DNA reads TGCAGCGTTGGCCAGCCCAGGGGTTCGAACACTGAAGCTTTCTTT.

The rearrangement links TRBV30 to TRBJ1-6, with a possible D match to TRBD1 (6 bases). The ends were cut back, 2 bases at V and 3 bases at J, with 20 bases in the middle. Germline CDR1 is GTSNPN and CDR2 is SVGIG (reference sequence). This CDR3 has 18 amino acids. CDR3 sequence (DNA): TGTGCCTGGAGTAGGTTGTTGGGGGGCGCCGGCTATAATTCACCCCTCCACTTT. Protein product: CAWSRLLGGAGYNSPLHF.

This clone has more than one count but fewer than ten. The rearrangement links TRBV18 to TRBJ2-7; D is unresolved. This CDR3 has 13 residues. CDR1 and CDR2 from the germline V gene are KGHSH and LQKENI. The V and J ends lost 2 bases and 5 bases respectively, with 10 bases between them. For the CDR3, the DNA is TGTGCCAGCTCACCAGGGGTTCGTGACGAGCAGTACTTC. The encoded protein is CASSPGVRDEQYF. The whole variable domain, remainder taken from reference TRBV18 and TRBJ2-7, is NAGVMQNPRHLVRRRGQEARLRCSPMKGHSHVYWYRQLPEEGLKFMVYLQKENIIDESGMPKERFSAEFPKEGPSILRIQQVVRGDSAAYFCASSPGVRDEQYFGPGTRLTVT.

This clone was counted a single time. Other DNA sequences of this sample code for an identical CDR3. The genes are TRBV30 and TRBJ2-7; D is unresolved. Between the trimmed V and J ends, which lost 0 bases and 1 base, there was a span of 4 bases. The CDR3 runs to 12 residues. Germline CDR1 reads GTSNPN; CDR2 reads SVGIG (reference sequence). The CDR3 nucleotides read TGTGCCTGGAGTGTTGGGTCCTACGAGCAGTACTTC. Translating gives CAWSVGSYEQYF.

The CDR3 sequence: CASSLFGEPSTDTQYF. The CDR3 DNA is TGTGCCAGCAGTTTATTTGGGGAGCCTAGCACAGATACGCAGTATTTT. This chain links TRBV27 with TRBJ2-3; a possible D gene is TRBD2 (5 bases). The germline CDR1 and CDR2 sequences are MNHEY and SMNVEV (reference sequence). This CDR3 spans 16 amino acids. V lost 1 base, J lost 0 bases, and 11 bases lay in between.

For this clone: At one of its ends the junction is not consistent with the germline gene, which may arise from a read error. V gene TRBV9 combines with J gene TRBJ2-7; the D gene is possibly TRBD1 (5 bases). CDR3 length equals 14 residues. CDR1 SGDLS and CDR2 YYNGEE come from the germline V gene. In DNA, the CDR3 is TGTGCCAGCAGCCTAGATGACAGCTCCTTCGAGCAGTACTTC. Protein product: CASSLDDSSFEQYF.

The V gene is TRBV2, the J gene TRBJ1-6; possible D gene TRBD1, 6 bases. Germline-derived CDR1 and CDR2 are SNHLY and FYNNEI. Between the trimmed V and J ends, which lost 7 bases and 9 bases, there was a span of 19 bases. This CDR3 has 15 amino acids. This CDR3 is CASTPEGVDSSPLHF. The CDR3 region has the DNA TGTGCCAGCACCCCAGAGGGGGTAGACAGTTCACCCCTCCACTTT.

This chain joins TRBV29-1 and TRBJ2-3, with a tentative D call TRBD1 (6 bases). The CDR3 loop spans 11 amino acids. The germline V and J ends were trimmed by 6 bases and 3 bases, with 7 bases remaining between them. Per germline, CDR1 SQVTM and CDR2 ANQGSEA. DNA for the CDR3: TGCAGCGTCACAGGGACAGATACGCAGTATTTT. Its protein is CSVTGTDTQYF.

This clone was observed a few times. The CDR3 DNA reads TGTGCCAGCAGTTCCCACGGACAGCCACCTGGCTACACCTTC. This codes for CASSSHGQPPGYTF. The genes are TRBV27 and TRBJ1-2; tentatively, D is TRBD1 (6 bases). This CDR3 contains 14 residues. Trimming shortened V by 4 bases and J by 7 bases, and 16 bases separated the two germline ends. CDR1 and CDR2 from the germline V gene are MNHEY and SMNVEV (reference sequence).

V and J are TRBV30 and TRBJ1-2, with a tentative D call TRBD1 (5 bases). This CDR3 contains 12 residues. Germline V gene sequence: CDR1 GTSNPN, CDR2 SVGIG (reference sequence). Trimming removed 0 bases at V and 8 bases at J, with 10 bases between. CDR3 region: CAWSVARVGYTF. The CDR3 DNA reads as TGTGCCTGGAGTGTAGCCAGGGTCGGCTACACCTTC.

In the case of this clone: The same CDR3 is also encoded by other DNA sequences in this sample. The chain links TRBV2 to TRBJ1-6; D may be TRBD1 (5 bases). Between the trimmed V and J ends, which lost 4 bases and 10 bases, there was a span of 8 bases. Germline V gene lookup returns CDR1 SNHLY and CDR2 FYNNEI. The length of the CDR3 is 12 residues. In nucleotides, the CDR3 is TGTGCCAGCAGTGGCCAGGGCTCACCCCTCCACTTT. Amino acid sequence: CASSGQGSPLHF.

This chain joins TRBV9 and TRBJ1-2; D might be TRBD1 (6 bases). The germline CDR1 and CDR2 sequences are SGDLS and YYNGEE. The V end was cut by 3 bases, the J end by 6 bases, with 9 bases between. This CDR3 has 12 amino acids. The CDR3 sequence is CASSAYRDGYTF. DNA of the CDR3: TGTGCCAGCAGCGCCTACAGGGATGGCTACACCTTC. Using reference TRBV9 and TRBJ1-2 for the parts outside the CDR3, the full variable domain is DSGVTQTPKHLITATGQRVTLRCSPRSGDLSVYWYQQSLDQGLQFLIQYYNGEERAKGNILERFSAQQFPDLHSELNLSSLELGDSALYFCASSAYRDGYTFGSGTRLTVV.

The chain carries TRBV5-1 and TRBJ2-1, with D possibly being TRBD1 or TRBD2 (5 bases each). The CDR3 is 15 residues long. V lost 4 bases to trimming and J lost 3 bases, with 14 bases between them. Germline-derived CDR1 and CDR2 are SGHRS and YFSETQ. CDR3 nucleotides: TGCGCCAGCAGCCAACAAGGGGAGCTCTACAATGAGCAGTTCTTC. Translating gives CASSQQGELYNEQFF. Based on the CDR3 plus reference TRBV5-1 and TRBJ2-1, the full variable domain is KAGVTQTPRYLIKTRGQQVTLSCSPISGHRSVSWYQQTPGQGLQFLFEYFSETQRNKGNFPGRFSGRQFSNSRSEMNVSTLELGDSALYLCASSQQGELYNEQFFGPGTRLTVL.

The chain is built from TRBV6-6 and TRBJ2-5; no clear D. Germline lookup yields CDR1 MNHNY and CDR2 SVGAGI (reference sequence). This CDR3 has 16 amino acids. Trimming took 0 bases from V and 1 from J, leaving 12 bases between them. CDR3 sequence: CASSYSPAKLQETQYF. In nucleotides, the CDR3 is TGTGCCAGCAGTTACTCGCCGGCGAAGCTCCAAGAGACCCAGTACTTC.

This clone has a handful of counts. This chain uses TRBV11-2 with TRBJ2-7; 9 bases agree with TRBD1. Germline CDR1 SGHAT, CDR2 FQNNGV. The CDR3 has 15 residues. V was clipped by 4 bases and J by 2 bases; unmatched bases: 6. Here the CDR3 reads CASSSRTGVAYEQYF. Written as DNA, the CDR3 is TGTGCCAGCAGCTCCAGGACAGGGGTGGCCTACGAGCAGTACTTC. Supplemented by reference TRBV11-2 and TRBJ2-7, the full variable domain reads EAGVAQSPRYKIIEKRQSVAFWCNPISGHATLYWYQQILGQGPKLLIQFQNNGVVDDSQLPKDRFSAERLKGVDSTLKIQPAKLEDSAVYLCASSSRTGVAYEQYFGPGTRLTVT.

This clone was found a few times. The chain joins TRBV5-1 to TRBJ2-5, with D uncertain. This CDR3 is 12 amino acids long. V was cut by 4 bases and J by 5 bases, with 9 bases left in between. Per the germline V gene, CDR1 is SGHRS and CDR2 is YFSETQ. The chain's CDR3 is CASSPVGETQYF. In DNA, the CDR3 is TGCGCCAGCAGCCCGGTCGGGGAGACCCAGTACTTC.